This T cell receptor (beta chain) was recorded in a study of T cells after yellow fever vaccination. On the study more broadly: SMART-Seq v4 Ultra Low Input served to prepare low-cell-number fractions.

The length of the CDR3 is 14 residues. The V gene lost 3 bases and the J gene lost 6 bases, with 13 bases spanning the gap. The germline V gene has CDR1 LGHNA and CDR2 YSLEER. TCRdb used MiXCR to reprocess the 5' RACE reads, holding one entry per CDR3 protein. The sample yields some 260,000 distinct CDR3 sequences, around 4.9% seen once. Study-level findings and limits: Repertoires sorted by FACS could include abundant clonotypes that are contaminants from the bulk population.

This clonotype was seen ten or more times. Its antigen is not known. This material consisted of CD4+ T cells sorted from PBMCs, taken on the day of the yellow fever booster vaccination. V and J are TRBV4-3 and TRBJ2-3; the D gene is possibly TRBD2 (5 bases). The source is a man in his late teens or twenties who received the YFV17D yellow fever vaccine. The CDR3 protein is CASSQPGSGDTQYF. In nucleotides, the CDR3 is TGCGCCAGCAGCCAGCCCGGGTCGGGGGATACGCAGTATTTT.